What follows are 13 T cell receptor beta chains derived from one specimen sequenced in a study of persistence of HIV-infected CD4 T cells. Overlapping HIV-1 Gag 15-mer peptides at about 1 ug per peptide per mL were used. CD40L-negative CD69-negative CD45RO-high memory CD4+ T cells were sorted as populations depleted of antigen-responding cells. The antigens of these receptors remain unknown. Sequencing used immunoSEQ version 4 in survey mode. The assay was immunoSEQ multiplex PCR, and TCRdb's table has in-frame clones only and misses some. Of about 40,000 clones detected, around 82% appear once; the ten largest clones hold 14%. Specimen: CD4+ T cells sorted from PBMCs after approximately 19-hour stimulation, collected from a patient who received antiretroviral therapy. The receptors were gathered from an adult man with HIV who was CMV-seropositive.

The genes are TRBV11-3 and TRBJ2-1, with D perhaps given as TRBD1 or TRBD2 (5 bases each). Per germline, CDR1 SGHNT and CDR2 YENEEA. CDR3 length: 15 amino acids. V was pared by 1 base and J by 7 bases, with 14 bases between. The CDR3 is CASSLVGGRGNEQFF. The CDR3 region has the DNA TGTGCCAGCAGCTTAGTTGGGGGTAGAGGAAATGAGCAGTTCTTC.

CDR3 nucleotides: TGTGCCAGCAGTCCCCAAGCAGGGGCGGGCTATGGCTACACCTTC. Amino acid sequence: CASSPQAGAGYGYTF. The chain employs TRBV6-6 and TRBJ1-2, with D possibly matching TRBD1 (6 bases). Trimming took off 5 bases at V and 4 bases at J, with 17 bases between the two ends. Germline V gene sequence: CDR1 MNHNY, CDR2 SVGAGI (reference sequence). The CDR3 sequence is 15 residues long.

In DNA form, the CDR3 reads TGTGCCAGCAGAGGGACTAGCGGGAGGGCGGTCTACAATGAGCAGTTCTTC. This codes for CASRGTSGRAVYNEQFF. This chain connects TRBV2 to TRBJ2-1, with 16 nucleotides matching TRBD2. This CDR3 is 17 amino acids long. The V gene's germline CDR1 is SNHLY and CDR2 FYNNEI. V was pared by 6 bases and J by 3 bases, with 5 bases of the junction left unmatched.

The rearrangement uses TRBV6-2 or TRBV6-3 and TRBJ2-5; D gene uncertain. In germline, CDR1 is MNHEY, CDR2 SVGEGT. V was shortened by 0 bases and J by 0 bases, with 8 bases between the two germline ends. This CDR3 region has 15 residues. CDR3 bases: TGTGCCAGCAGTTACTCGACGAGCAACCAAGAGACCCAGTACTTC. Protein product: CASSYSTSNQETQYF.

This clone was seen only once. The CDR3 loop reads CASSSWGRNEQYF. The CDR3 coding sequence is TGTGCCAGTAGCTCTTGGGGCCGGAACGAGCAGTACTTC. The genes are TRBV19 and TRBJ2-7; possible D gene TRBD1, 5 bases. From germline, CDR1 is LNHDA and CDR2 SQIVND (reference sequence). The CDR3 covers 13 residues. V was pared by 6 bases and J by 5 bases, with 14 bases between. The full variable domain, in which reference TRBV19 and TRBJ2-7 provide the parts outside the CDR3, is DGGITQSPKYLFRKEGQNVTLSCEQNLNHDAMYWYRQDPGQGLRLIYYSQIVNDFQKGDIAEGYSVSREKKESFPLTVTSAQKNPTAFYLCASSSWGRNEQYFGPGTRLTVT.

CDR3 in amino acids: CATKEGSSGNTIYF. DNA for the CDR3: TGTGCCACCAAGGAGGGCAGCTCTGGAAACACCATATATTTT. The chain uses TRBV6-5 and TRBJ1-3, with no clear D. The CDR3 has 14 amino acids. Trimming shortened V by 10 bases and J by 0 bases, and 13 bases separated the two germline ends. CDR1 is MNHEY and CDR2 is SVGAGI in the germline V gene.

The chain links TRBV12-3 or TRBV12-4 to TRBJ1-2, with D perhaps matching TRBD1 (5 bases). With 5 bases removed from V and 4 bases from J, the gap between germline ends came to 11 bases. The CDR3 runs 13 residues. Here the CDR3 reads CASSVQGAYGYTF. The CDR3 coding sequence is TGTGCCAGCAGTGTCCAGGGAGCCTATGGCTACACCTTC.

The CDR3 here is CASSPGQGYYGYTF. CDR3 coding DNA: TGTGCCAGCAGCCCGGGACAGGGGTACTATGGCTACACCTTC. The chain uses TRBV6-5 and TRBJ1-2; 10 bases match TRBD1. The CDR3 runs to 14 residues. Per germline, CDR1 MNHEY and CDR2 SVGAGI. The V segment lost 6 bases and the J segment 3 bases; nucleotides outside the gene matches: 4.

V usage is TRBV11-2 and J usage is TRBJ1-5; 7 nucleotides agree with TRBD1. This CDR3 has 16 amino acids. J gave up 3 bases and V 1 base, and 6 bases lay outside the gene matches. Germline values: CDR1 SGHAT, CDR2 FQNNGV. CDR3 sequence (DNA): TGTGCCAGCAGCTTAGGGGCAGGGGGTATCAATCAGCCCCAGCATTTT. Translated, it gives CASSLGAGGINQPQHF.

V gene TRBV7-2 combines with J gene TRBJ1-2, with a weak D call TRBD1 (5 bases). The CDR3 covers 14 residues. Germline V lookup: CDR1 SGHTA, CDR2 FQGNSA. V was cut by 1 base and J by 7 bases, with 13 bases left in between. The CDR3 nucleotides read TGTGCCAGCAGCTTAGACACAAGTAGGGGTGGCTACACCTTC. Its protein product is CASSLDTSRGGYTF.

The rearrangement joins TRBV27 to TRBJ2-7; 7 positions agree with TRBD2. The germline gives CDR1 MNHEY, CDR2 SMNVEV (reference sequence). This CDR3 spans 13 amino acids. The trim removed 5 bases at V and 4 bases at J, leaving 5 bases unmatched. The CDR3 DNA reads TGTGCCAGCAGTCCGGGACTACGATACGAGCAGTACTTC. This encodes CASSPGLRYEQYF.

The chain is built from TRBV5-1 and TRBJ2-5, with D perhaps matching TRBD2 (6 bases). Germline V CDR1 and CDR2: SGHRS, YFSETQ. The CDR3 has 14 amino acids. V lost 8 bases to trimming and J lost 4 bases, with 18 bases between them. As DNA, the CDR3 is TGCGCCAGTTCACCCTTTGGGGGGACAGAGACCCAGTACTTC. Translation: CASSPFGGTETQYF.

This clone is a singleton in its sample. V and J are TRBV6-5 and TRBJ1-5; D not certain. Trimming shortened V by 6 bases and J by 2 bases, and 14 bases separated the two germline ends. The CDR3 is 15 residues long. CDR1 is MNHEY and CDR2 is SVGAGI in the germline V gene. CDR3 protein: CASSPGEVGNQPQHF. CDR3 bases: TGTGCCAGCAGCCCAGGAGAGGTGGGCAATCAGCCCCAGCATTTT.